The present entry profiles one T cell receptor beta chain with its context. As yet, its antigen is unknown. This entry belongs to a study of shared clonotypes between healthy human individuals. Study-wide results and caveats: The four-donor shared clonotypes exceeded non-shared clonotypes in generation probability, with non-shared ones scoring lower.

Naive-designated CD8 cells lacked CD45RO, were positively enriched for CCR7, and omitted terminally differentiated effector memory CD45RA+ cells. Profiling relied on immunoSEQ multiplex PCR, and the TCRdb table lists in-frame clones only, not all of them. The table shows over 800,000 clones, with 90% to 95% occurring only once. Per the germline V gene, CDR1 is SGHVS and CDR2 is FQNEAQ. J gave up 7 bases and V 6 bases, and 11 bases lay outside the gene matches. The CDR3 is 14 residues long. Sample: naive CD8+ T cells sorted from blood. The TCR originated in a man aged 25 to 40 in good health. This chain connects TRBV7-8 to TRBJ2-7, with 8 bases that match TRBD2. The CDR3 region has the DNA TGTGCCAGCAGTTCCGGGACTAGTCAACGGGAGCAGTACTTC. Protein product: CASSSGTSQREQYF.